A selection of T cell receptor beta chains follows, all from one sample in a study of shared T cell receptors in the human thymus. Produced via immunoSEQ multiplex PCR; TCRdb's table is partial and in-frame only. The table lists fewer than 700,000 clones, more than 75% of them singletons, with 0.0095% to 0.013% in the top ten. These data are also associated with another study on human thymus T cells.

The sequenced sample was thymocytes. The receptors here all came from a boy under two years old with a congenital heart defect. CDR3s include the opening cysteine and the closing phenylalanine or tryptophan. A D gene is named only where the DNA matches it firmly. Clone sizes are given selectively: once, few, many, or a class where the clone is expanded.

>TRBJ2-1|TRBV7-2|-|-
CASSLDCNEQFF
TGTGCCAGCAGCTTAGACTGCAATGAGCAGTTCTTC
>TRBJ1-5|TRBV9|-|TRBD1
CASSVGTGTSNQPQHF
TGTGCCAGCAGCGTAGGGACAGGGACTAGCAATCAGCCCCAGCATTTT
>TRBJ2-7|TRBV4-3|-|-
CASSQDNREAFYEQYF
TGCGCCAGCAGCCAAGATAACAGGGAAGCATTCTACGAGCAGTACTTC
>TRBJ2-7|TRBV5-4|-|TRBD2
CASSLDVAGGPVSYEQYF
TGTGCCAGCAGCTTGGATGTAGCGGGAGGGCCAGTCTCCTACGAGCAGTACTTC
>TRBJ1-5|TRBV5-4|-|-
CASSVRGNQPQHF
TGTGCCAGCAGCGTGAGGGGCAATCAGCCCCAGCATTTT
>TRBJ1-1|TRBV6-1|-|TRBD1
CASSEVGRTGLPFF
TGTGCCAGCAGTGAAGTCGGAAGGACAGGGTTGCCTTTCTTT
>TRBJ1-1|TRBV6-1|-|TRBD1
CASSKTGGTEAFF
TGTGCCAGCAGCAAGACAGGGGGCACTGAAGCTTTCTTT
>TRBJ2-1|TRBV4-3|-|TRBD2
CASSLRTSGDYNEQFF
TGCGCCAGCAGCCTTAGGACTAGCGGGGATTACAATGAGCAGTTCTTC
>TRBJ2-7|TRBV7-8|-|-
CASSSFRPTGVHEQYF
TGTGCCAGCAGCTCCTTTAGGCCAACAGGAGTCCACGAGCAGTACTTC
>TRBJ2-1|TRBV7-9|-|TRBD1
CASSLRRDRDYNEQFF
TGTGCCAGCAGCTTACGCCGGGACAGGGACTACAATGAGCAGTTCTTC
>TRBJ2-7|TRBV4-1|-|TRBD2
CASSQVGTSGRRQYF
TGCGCCAGCAGCCAAGTCGGGACTAGCGGGAGGAGGCAGTACTTC
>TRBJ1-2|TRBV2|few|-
CASRRGGYGYTF
TGTGCCAGCAGAAGGGGTGGGTATGGCTACACCTTC
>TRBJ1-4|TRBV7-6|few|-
CASSFRDNRALDEKLFF
TGTGCCAGCAGCTTCCGGGACAACCGTGCCTTGGATGAAAAACTGTTTTTT
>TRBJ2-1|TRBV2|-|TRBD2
CASSSGRVCNEQFF
TGTGCCAGCAGTAGCGGGAGGGTCTGTAATGAGCAGTTCTTC
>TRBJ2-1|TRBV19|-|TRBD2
CASSLGRGLAGGRGSYNEQFF
TGTGCCAGTAGTTTGGGGAGAGGGCTAGCGGGAGGGCGCGGCTCCTACAATGAGCAGTTCTTC
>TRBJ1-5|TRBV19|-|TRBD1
CASSTSQGLSNQPQHF
TGTGCCAGTAGTACGTCACAGGGGTTGAGCAATCAGCCCCAGCATTTT
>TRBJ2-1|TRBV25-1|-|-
CASSTPGDYKGEQFF
TGTGCCAGCAGTACCCCGGGAGACTATAAGGGTGAGCAGTTCTTC
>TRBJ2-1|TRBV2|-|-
CASSPRGPHSYNEQFF
TGTGCCAGCAGCCCCCGAGGCCCCCACTCCTACAATGAGCAGTTCTTC
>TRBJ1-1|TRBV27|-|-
CASTPVRWSTEAFF
TGTGCCAGCACGCCCGTCAGGTGGTCCACTGAAGCTTTCTTT
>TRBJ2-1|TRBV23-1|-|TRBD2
CASSQGREGLDEQFF
TGCGCCAGCAGTCAAGGTCGGGAGGGCCTAGATGAGCAGTTCTTC
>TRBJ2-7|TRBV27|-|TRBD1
CATGTAYEQYF
TGTGCCACAGGGACAGCCTACGAGCAGTACTTC
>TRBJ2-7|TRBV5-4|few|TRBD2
CASSLGGERGPYEQYF
TGTGCCAGCAGCTTGGGCGGGGAGCGGGGGCCTTACGAGCAGTACTTC
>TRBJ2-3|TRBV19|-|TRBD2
CASSKGTNTQYF
TGTGCCAGTAGTAAAGGGACTAATACGCAGTATTTT
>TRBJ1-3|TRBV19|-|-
CASSLRGSGNTIYF
TGTGCCAGTAGCCTCAGGGGATCTGGAAACACCATATATTTT
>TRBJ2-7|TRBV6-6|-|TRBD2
CASSYTSGTSYEQYF
TGTGCCAGCAGTTACACGTCCGGGACTAGCTACGAGCAGTACTTC
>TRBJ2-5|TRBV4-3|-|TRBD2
CASSQGGTSGSGPKETQYF
TGCGCCAGCAGCCAAGGTGGGACTAGCGGGAGTGGGCCAAAAGAGACCCAGTACTTC
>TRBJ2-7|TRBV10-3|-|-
CAISESAGSSYEQYF
TGTGCCATCAGTGAGTCGGCGGGGAGCTCCTACGAGCAGTACTTC
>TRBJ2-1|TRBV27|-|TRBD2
CASSQGLARYNEQFF
TGTGCCAGCAGCCAGGGACTAGCGCGCTACAATGAGCAGTTCTTC
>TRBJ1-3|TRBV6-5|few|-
CASSWDMGPGNTIYF
TGTGCCAGCAGTTGGGACATGGGCCCTGGAAACACCATATATTTT
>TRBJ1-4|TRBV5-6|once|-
CASSPDKATEKLFF
TGTGCCAGCAGCCCGGACAAGGCGACGGAAAAACTGTTTTTT
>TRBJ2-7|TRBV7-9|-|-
CASSLRSGTESYEQYF
TGTGCCAGCAGCTTACGTAGCGGGACAGAGTCCTACGAGCAGTACTTC
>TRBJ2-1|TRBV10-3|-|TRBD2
CAISGGLAGDNEQFF
TGTGCCATCAGTGGGGGACTAGCGGGGGACAATGAGCAGTTCTTC
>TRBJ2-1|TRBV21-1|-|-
CASSPFRSYNEQFF
TGTGCCAGCAGCCCCTTCCGCTCCTACAATGAGCAGTTCTTC
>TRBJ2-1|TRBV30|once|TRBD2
CAWSVTARTSGHNEQFF
TGTGCCTGGAGTGTAACAGCTAGGACTAGCGGGCATAATGAGCAGTTCTTC
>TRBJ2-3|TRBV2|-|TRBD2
CASSEGGSDTQYF
TGTGCCAGCAGTGAGGGAGGGTCAGATACGCAGTATTTT
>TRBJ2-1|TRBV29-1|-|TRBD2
CSVAPGLAGGPYSYNEQFF
TGCAGCGTTGCCCCGGGACTAGCGGGAGGGCCGTACTCCTACAATGAGCAGTTCTTC
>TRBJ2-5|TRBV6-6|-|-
CASSYEAEGETQYF
TGTGCCAGCAGTTACGAAGCGGAAGGAGAGACCCAGTACTTC
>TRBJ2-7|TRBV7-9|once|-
CASSSQGHPGEQYF
TGTGCCAGCAGCTCCCAGGGACATCCAGGCGAGCAGTACTTC
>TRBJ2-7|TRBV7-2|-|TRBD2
CAITSGLAGGPDLF
TGTGCCATCACCTCTGGACTAGCGGGAGGCCCCGACCTATTC
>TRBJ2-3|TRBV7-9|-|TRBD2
CASSRSGGGTDTQYF
TGTGCCAGCAGCCGCTCGGGGGGTGGCACAGATACGCAGTATTTT
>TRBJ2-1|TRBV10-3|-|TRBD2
CAISESLVWLREGENVNEQFF
TGTGCCATCAGTGAGTCCCTAGTATGGCTGCGGGAGGGCGAGAACGTGAATGAGCAGTTCTTC
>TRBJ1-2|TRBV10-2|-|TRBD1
CATHGRQGISYGYTF
TGCGCCACCCACGGCCGACAGGGTATTTCCTATGGCTACACCTTC
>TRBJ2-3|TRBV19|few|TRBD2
CASSGPPGLPHTDTQYF
TGTGCCAGTAGTGGGCCCCCGGGACTACCCCACACAGATACGCAGTATTTT
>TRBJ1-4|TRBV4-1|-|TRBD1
CASSQDGGQGNLLREKLFF
TGCGCCAGCAGCCAAGATGGGGGACAGGGCAATCTCTTACGGGAAAAACTGTTTTTT
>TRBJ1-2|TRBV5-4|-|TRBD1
CASSFDRGRYGYTF
TGTGCCAGCAGCTTTGACAGGGGGCGATATGGCTACACCTTC
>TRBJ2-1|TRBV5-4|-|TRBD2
CAGTSGISSYNEQFF
TGTGCCGGAACTAGCGGGATTAGCTCCTACAATGAGCAGTTCTTC
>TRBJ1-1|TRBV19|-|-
CASSPEPTGNTEAFF
TGTGCCAGTAGCCCCGAACCGACAGGGAACACTGAAGCTTTCTTT
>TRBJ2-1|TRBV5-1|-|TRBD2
CASSFIGRSRSYNEQFF
TGCGCCAGCAGCTTCATCGGGAGGTCCAGGTCCTACAATGAGCAGTTCTTC
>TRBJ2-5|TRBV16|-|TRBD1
CASSRGQGRAWYQETQYF
TGTGCCAGCAGCCGTGGACAGGGGAGGGCCTGGTACCAAGAGACCCAGTACTTC
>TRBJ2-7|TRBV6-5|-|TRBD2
CASSQTAGVGDEQYF
TGTGCCAGCAGCCAAACAGCGGGAGTGGGCGACGAGCAGTACTTC
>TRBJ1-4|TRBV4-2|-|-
CASSQGSGAGVREKLFF
TGTGCCAGCAGCCAAGGATCCGGGGCAGGGGTTCGTGAAAAACTGTTTTTT
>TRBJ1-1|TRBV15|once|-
CATSRETVPTEAFF
TGTGCCACCAGCAGAGAGACAGTACCCACTGAAGCTTTCTTT
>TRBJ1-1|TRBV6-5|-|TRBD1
CASSKRTGAQTEAFF
TGTGCCAGCAGTAAAAGGACAGGGGCTCAGACTGAAGCTTTCTTT
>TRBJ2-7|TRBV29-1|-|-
CSASGQDEQYF
TGCAGCGCCTCGGGACAAGACGAGCAGTACTTC
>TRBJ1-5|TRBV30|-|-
CAWKPTGGGNQPQHF
TGTGCCTGGAAGCCCACGGGGGGCGGAAATCAGCCCCAGCATTTT